The T cell receptor (beta chain) under discussion was sequenced for a study of radiotherapy plus CTLA-4 blockade in lung cancer (dated by TCRdb to 2016 to 2018). In terms of the full investigation: Objective responses occurred in roughly 19% of enrolled patients, and 30% to 40% achieved disease control.

The study tested focal radiation therapy combined with CTLA-4 blockade (ipilimumab) in patients with chemo-refractory metastatic non-small-cell lung cancer. The library was obtained by the immunoSEQ multiplex PCR assay. Entries here come from immuneACCESS through TCRdb and include only in-frame sequences with V and J called. Some clones fail to appear in such tables; in the studies checked, an unresolved V gene covers under half of the shortfall, and the cause of the remainder is unknown. This sample holds around 44,000 clones; approximately 71% were observed only once. 2.6% of the sample lies in the top ten. The paper as a whole reports these results and caveats: After treatment with radiotherapy and ipilimumab, TCR clones that came from tumors expanded in the peripheral blood. Early dynamic changes in blood T cell clones, together with increased serum interferon-beta after radiation, were reported as the strongest predictors of response.

There are 15 amino acids in the CDR3, from cysteine to phenylalanine inclusive. Just CDR3 DNA is preserved here, 45 bases in frame from base 1. V and J lose 4 bases and 0 bases, and a span of 8 bases separates them. CDR1 and CDR2 are drawn from the germline V gene: SGHDT, YYEEEE. To note about this clone: This clone's antigen is unknown. The input lacks base qualities; no much larger clone sits a single base away.

This receptor chain uses TRBV5-6 and TRBJ2-6, and TRBD2 may be the D gene, going by 5 matching bases. The source was peripheral blood, collected from a patient treated with radiotherapy plus ipilimumab. This clonotype originated in a human donor with non-small cell lung cancer whose response to radiotherapy plus ipilimumab could not be evaluated. CDR3 loop: CASSPGVSGANVLTF. At the DNA level, the sequence is TGTGCCAGCAGCCCCGGGGTCTCTGGGGCCAACGTCCTGACTTTC.